This TCR beta chain was retrieved from a study of beta chain features in type 1 diabetes. V lost 3 bases, J lost 1 base, and 1 base stayed unmatched. CDR3 length: 14 residues. Germline CDR1 is MDHEN and CDR2 is SYDVKM. Concerning this clone: Its cognate antigen is unknown. This specimen includes other DNA sequences encoding the same CDR3.

Of the isolated RNA, all was reverse transcribed, and so the sequenced material was expressed TCRB transcripts. Clones were read by immunoSEQ multiplex PCR, and TCRdb kept only the in-frame ones, dropping some. This sample has about 900,000 clones, with 17% found just once. Notes on the study in general: Type 1 diabetes patients showed fewer insertions and more deletions at VDJ junctions. Patients and controls would share equally any PCR tilt toward shorter templates.

This TCR came from a woman aged 18-29 years in good health. The specimen sequenced was naive CD4+ T cells from blood. The chain links TRBV28 to TRBJ2-7, with 9 positions matching TRBD2. DNA for the CDR3: TGTGCCAGCAGTTTGGCGGGAGGGTCCTACGAGCAGTACTTC. Translation gives CASSLAGGSYEQYF.